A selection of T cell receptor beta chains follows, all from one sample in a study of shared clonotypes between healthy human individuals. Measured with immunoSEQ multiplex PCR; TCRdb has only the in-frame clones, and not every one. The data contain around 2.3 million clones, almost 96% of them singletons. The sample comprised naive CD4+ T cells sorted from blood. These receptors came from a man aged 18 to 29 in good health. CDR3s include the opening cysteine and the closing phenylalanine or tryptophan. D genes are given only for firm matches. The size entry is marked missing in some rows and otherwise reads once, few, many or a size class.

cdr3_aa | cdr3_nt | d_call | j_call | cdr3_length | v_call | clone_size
CASSYWDRKNTEAFF | TGTGCCAGCAGTTACTGGGACAGGAAGAACACTGAAGCTTTCTTT | TRBD1 | TRBJ1-1 | 15 | TRBV6-5 | -
CASSRGVAETQYF | TGCGCCAGCAGCAGAGGGGTCGCAGAGACCCAGTACTTC | - | TRBJ2-5 | 13 | TRBV5-1 | once
CASSLAAGGGPQQYF | TGTGCCAGCAGCTTGGCCGCAGGTGGGGGTCCACAGCAGTACTTC | - | TRBJ2-7 | 15 | TRBV5-4 | once
CASTLERGGADTQYF | TGTGCCAGTACCTTGGAAAGGGGTGGGGCAGATACGCAGTATTTT | - | TRBJ2-3 | 15 | TRBV19 | once
CASSPDRAYEQYF | TGTGCCAGCAGCCCGGACAGGGCCTACGAGCAGTACTTC | TRBD1 | TRBJ2-7 | 13 | TRBV14 | -
CASSQIYIGLAGVTGELFF | TGTGCCAGCAGCCAAATATACATAGGACTAGCGGGGGTCACCGGGGAGCTGTTTTTT | TRBD2 | TRBJ2-2 | 19 | TRBV4-2 | once
CASSEDRPSGKNIQYF | TGTGCCAGCAGTGAAGATCGGCCTAGCGGAAAAAACATTCAGTACTTC | TRBD2 | TRBJ2-4 | 16 | TRBV6-1 | -
CASSPGPPSTQPQHF | TGTGCCAGCTCACCGGGACCCCCTAGCACTCAGCCCCAGCATTTT | - | TRBJ1-5 | 15 | TRBV18 | -
CASSLRGAGNTIYF | TGTGCCAGCAGTTTAAGGGGGGCTGGAAACACCATATATTTT | - | TRBJ1-3 | 14 | TRBV27 | -
CASSLGYHEQYF | TGTGCCAGCAGCTTGGGATACCACGAGCAGTACTTC | - | TRBJ2-7 | 12 | TRBV11-2 | -
CASSPTNTGELFF | TGTGCCAGCTCCCCCACGAACACCGGGGAGCTGTTTTTT | - | TRBJ2-2 | 13 | TRBV7-2 | -
CASSLGLRGSVYNEQFF | TGTGCCAGCAGTTTGGGGCTTAGGGGCAGCGTCTACAATGAGCAGTTCTTC | - | TRBJ2-1 | 17 | TRBV5-6 | -
CASSLANNEQFF | TGTGCCAGCAGCCTAGCGAACAATGAGCAGTTCTTC | - | TRBJ2-1 | 12 | TRBV2 | -
CASSPVSPSYEQYF | TGTGCCAGCAGCCCCGTGTCCCCCTCCTACGAGCAGTACTTC | - | TRBJ2-7 | 14 | TRBV27 | once
CASTLSVGVPNEKLFF | TGTGCCAGCACCCTATCGGTGGGGGTCCCTAATGAAAAACTGTTTTTT | - | TRBJ1-4 | 16 | TRBV7-2 | -
CASTQGGGQGKAFF | TGTGCCAGCACCCAGGGAGGAGGGCAGGGTAAAGCTTTCTTT | - | TRBJ1-1 | 14 | TRBV9 | -
CASSYWGVETQYF | TGTGCCAGCAGTTACTGGGGGGTAGAGACCCAGTACTTC | - | TRBJ2-5 | 13 | TRBV6-5 | -
CASSLGQARDTQYF | TGCGCCAGCAGCTTGGGGCAGGCTAGGGATACGCAGTATTTT | - | TRBJ2-3 | 14 | TRBV5-1 | -
CASSDHRGNTEAFF | TGCGCCAGCAGCGATCACAGGGGCAACACTGAAGCTTTCTTT | TRBD1 | TRBJ1-1 | 14 | TRBV5-1 | -
CASSHGGPLYTEAFF | TGTGCCAGCAGCCACGGGGGCCCCTTGTACACTGAAGCTTTCTTT | - | TRBJ1-1 | 15 | TRBV11-1 | -
CASTIHGPHYEQYF | TGTGCCAGCACCATCCACGGACCCCACTACGAGCAGTACTTC | - | TRBJ2-7 | 14 | TRBV6-1 | -
CASKAAGQKNTGELFF | TGTGCCAGCAAGGCCGCGGGACAGAAGAACACCGGGGAGCTGTTTTTT | - | TRBJ2-2 | 16 | TRBV28 | -
CASSRVGAYEQYF | TGTGCCAGCAGCCGGGTAGGGGCCTACGAGCAGTACTTC | - | TRBJ2-7 | 13 | TRBV5-8 | -
CASSLGRSENEKLFF | TGCGCCAGCAGCTTAGGACGGAGCGAAAATGAAAAACTGTTTTTT | - | TRBJ1-4 | 15 | TRBV5-1 | -
CASSPGLAGNEQFF | TGTGCTAGCAGCCCCGGACTAGCGGGGAATGAGCAGTTCTTC | TRBD2 | TRBJ2-1 | 14 | TRBV7-7 | -
CASSKWATEAFF | TGTGCCAGCAGCAAATGGGCCACTGAAGCTTTCTTT | - | TRBJ1-1 | 12 | TRBV21-1 | once
CASSPRHGEETQYF | TGTGCCAGCTCGCCCAGGCATGGGGAAGAGACCCAGTACTTC | - | TRBJ2-5 | 14 | TRBV18 | -
CASSLGPAGFQETQYF | TGCGCCAGCTCTTTGGGGCCAGCGGGATTTCAAGAGACCCAGTACTTC | TRBD2 | TRBJ2-5 | 16 | TRBV5-1 | -
CASSFAGRGPDEQYF | TGTGCCAGCAGTTTCGCAGGGAGAGGGCCCGACGAGCAGTACTTC | - | TRBJ2-7 | 15 | TRBV27 | -
CASSISSSGNTIYF | TGTGCCAGTAGTATTAGCAGCTCTGGAAACACCATATATTTT | - | TRBJ1-3 | 14 | TRBV19 | -
CASSSGTETYEQYF | TGTGCCAGCAGTTCCGGGACAGAGACCTACGAGCAGTACTTC | TRBD1 | TRBJ2-7 | 14 | TRBV28 | once
CASSFGTGKNEQYF | TGTGCCAGCAGTTTTGGGACAGGGAAAAACGAGCAGTACTTC | TRBD1 | TRBJ2-7 | 14 | TRBV27 | once
CASSDRGIWDEQFF | TGTGCCAGCAGCGACAGGGGTATTTGGGATGAGCAGTTCTTC | TRBD1 | TRBJ2-1 | 14 | TRBV6-1 | -
CASSPLDRGNTEAFF | TGTGCCAGTAGTCCCCTGGACAGAGGTAACACTGAAGCTTTCTTT | - | TRBJ1-1 | 15 | TRBV19 | -
CASSPPGTSGYEQYF | TGCGCCAGCAGCCCACCCGGGACTAGCGGCTACGAGCAGTACTTC | TRBD2 | TRBJ2-7 | 15 | TRBV5-1 | -
CAWSTGARQPQHF | TGTGCCTGGAGTACAGGGGCACGGCAGCCCCAGCATTTT | TRBD1 | TRBJ1-5 | 13 | TRBV30 | -
CSVRDVGEQFF | TGCAGTGTACGGGACGTGGGTGAGCAGTTCTTC | - | TRBJ2-1 | 11 | TRBV20-1 | -
CASSRGTGIMSPLHF | TGTGCCAGCAGTAGGGGGACAGGGATAATGTCACCCCTCCACTTT | TRBD1 | TRBJ1-6 | 15 | TRBV6-6 | -
CASSPGQKSPETQYF | TGCGCCAGCAGTCCGGGACAGAAAAGCCCAGAGACCCAGTACTTC | TRBD1 | TRBJ2-5 | 15 | TRBV10-1 | once
CASSEGLIYQETQYF | TGTGCCAGCAGTGAAGGGCTTATATACCAAGAGACCCAGTACTTC | - | TRBJ2-5 | 15 | TRBV6-1 | -
CASSEWEGNWDQPQHF | TGTGCCAGCAGTGAATGGGAAGGGAACTGGGATCAGCCCCAGCATTTT | - | TRBJ1-5 | 16 | TRBV6-1 | -
CASSYTGGTEAFF | TGTGCCAGCAGCTACACAGGGGGCACTGAAGCTTTCTTT | TRBD1 | TRBJ1-1 | 13 | TRBV7-9 | -
CASSPKASGGYNEQFF | TGTGCCAGCAGCCCAAAGGCTAGCGGAGGGTACAATGAGCAGTTCTTC | TRBD2 | TRBJ2-1 | 16 | TRBV7-9 | -
CASSPGVGGVYNEQFF | TGCGCCAGCAGCCCAGGGGTAGGGGGTGTCTACAATGAGCAGTTCTTC | - | TRBJ2-1 | 16 | TRBV5-1 | -